The 7 T cell receptor beta chains presented below share a single source sample, sequenced in a study of blood T cell repertoires in COVID-19. Profiling relied on immunoSEQ multiplex PCR, and the TCRdb table lists in-frame clones only, not all of them. Here the sample spans some 140,000 clones, roughly 80% being singletons. Material: peripheral blood. The receptors stem from a woman in her seventies with COVID-19, enrolled during active disease.

A single count supports this clone. The chain links TRBV4-3 to TRBJ1-3; D unresolved. Trimming pared 1 base from V and 4 bases from J, leaving 5 bases between. The CDR3 runs to 13 residues. Germline loops: CDR1 LGHNA, CDR2 YSLEER. The CDR3 is CASSQGAGNTIYF. In nucleotides, the CDR3 is TGCGCCAGCAGCCAAGGGGCCGGAAACACCATATATTTT.

CDR3 coding DNA: TGTGCCAGCAGCCAAGAAGCGGGGGTCCCCCAAGAGACCCAGTACTTC. It specifies CASSQEAGVPQETQYF. J is TRBJ2-5 and V is TRBV4-2, with 8 bases fitting TRBD2. Germline V CDR1 and CDR2: LGHNA, YNFKEQ. V gave up 0 bases and J gave up 1 base; unmatched junction bases: 4. This CDR3 has 16 amino acids.

The genes are TRBV7-2 and TRBJ1-1; TRBD1 matches 7 bases. This CDR3 has 15 residues. V trimming: 4 bases; J trimming: 1 base; junction bases outside the gene matches: 6. In germline, CDR1 is SGHTA, CDR2 FQGNSA. This CDR3 is CASSSGRQGNTEAFF. In DNA, the CDR3 is TGTGCCAGCAGCTCGGGGAGACAGGGGAACACTGAAGCTTTCTTT.

The chain combines TRBV5-4 with TRBJ2-2; D may be TRBD1 (6 bases). The CDR3 consists of 13 residues. Looked up from germline, CDR1 is SGHNT and CDR2 is YYREEE (reference sequence). V dropped 4 bases and J dropped 6 bases, with 10 bases sitting between them. This CDR3 is CASSPDRSGELFF. The CDR3 region has the DNA TGTGCCAGCAGCCCCGACAGGTCCGGGGAGCTGTTTTTT.

The chain links TRBV12-3 or TRBV12-4 to TRBJ1-3; the D is unclear. The CDR3 sequence is 13 residues long. Trimming pared 6 bases from V and 8 bases from J, leaving 14 bases between. The CDR3 sequence is CASRTPPPDTIYF. The DNA of the CDR3 is TGTGCCAGCAGGACACCTCCCCCAGACACCATATATTTT.

V usage is TRBV12-3 or TRBV12-4 and J usage is TRBJ1-5; a possible D gene is TRBD1 (5 bases). V was pared by 7 bases and J by 7 bases, with 14 bases between. The CDR3 is made up of 13 amino acids. The CDR3 sequence: CASNSQGSQPQHF. The DNA for the CDR3 is TGTGCCAGCAACTCCCAGGGAAGCCAGCCCCAGCATTTT.

The genes are TRBV5-6 and TRBJ1-2, with 7 positions matching TRBD1. V lost 0 bases to trimming and J lost 6 bases; unmatched junction nucleotides: 2. Germline CDR1 is SGHDT and CDR2 is YYEEEE. There are 13 residues in the CDR3. The CDR3 sequence: CASSLGQGHGYTF. Written as DNA, the CDR3 is TGTGCCAGCAGCTTGGGACAGGGCCATGGCTACACCTTC.